These 7 T cell receptor beta chains were all obtained from the same sample, sequenced in a study of graft-versus-host responses after intestinal transplantation. Their cognate antigens are unknown. Only in-frame clones appear in the TCRdb table, and some are missing; sequencing was by immunoSEQ multiplex PCR. The repertoire holds just over 70,000 clones, with 84% as singletons. The sample consisted of unstimulated CD4+ T cells sorted from spleen or lymph node cells, taken before transplant. Receptors were obtained from a human donor who was the organ donor for an intestinal transplant.

The V call is TRBV7-2, the J call TRBJ2-5, with 11 positions matching TRBD2. The CDR3 sequence is 18 residues long. Germline loops: CDR1 SGHTA, CDR2 FQGNSA. The junction had 12 bases not matched to a gene; V was cut back by 1 base and J by 5 bases. CDR3 protein: CASSLVASGGPGQETQYF. The CDR3 nucleotides read TGTGCCAGCAGCTTAGTCGCTAGCGGGGGGCCGGGACAGGAGACCCAGTACTTC.

This clone occurred many times. The chain has TRBV19 and TRBJ1-4, with TRBD1 matching over 9 bases. Trimming took 5 bases from V and 4 from J; bases not matched to a gene: 5. The CDR3 is 15 residues long. Germline V gene lookup returns CDR1 LNHDA and CDR2 SQIVND (reference sequence). For the CDR3, the DNA is TGTGCCAGTAGTCCCCGGACAGGGGTTAATGAAAAACTGTTTTTT. Translation: CASSPRTGVNEKLFF.

With regard to this clone: The junction does not match germline at one end; this may be a read error. This specimen includes other DNA sequences encoding the same CDR3. The gene calls are TRBV30 and TRBJ1-1; TRBD1 is a possible D gene (6 bases). CDR3 length: 14 residues. Germline V lookup: CDR1 GTSNPN, CDR2 SVGIG (reference sequence). Written as DNA, the CDR3 is TGTGCCTGGAGTCGGGGGGGGCCTTCAACTGAAGCCTTCTTT. It yields the protein CAWSRGGPSTEAFF.

J is TRBJ1-2 and V is TRBV7-3, with D hard to call. This CDR3 is 14 amino acids long. V was clipped by 5 bases and J by 0 bases, with 10 bases between them. The germline CDR1 and CDR2 sequences are SGHTA and FQGTGA. The CDR3 sequence is CASSALGANYGYTF. CDR3 sequence (DNA): TGTGCCAGCAGCGCCCTGGGCGCTAACTATGGCTACACCTTC.

The genes are TRBV7-2 and TRBJ1-5; 7 positions agree with TRBD1. The CDR3 sequence is 14 residues long. The germline CDR1 and CDR2 sequences are SGHTA and FQGNSA. The ends lost 5 bases at V and 8 bases at J; junction bases unmatched: 9. In DNA, the CDR3 is TGTGCCAGCAGCGTTGACAGGGCCTCGGAGCCCCAGCATTTT. This sequence encodes CASSVDRASEPQHF. Variable domain in full (rest from reference TRBV7-2 and TRBJ1-5): GAGVSQSPSNKVTEKGKDVELRCDPISGHTALYWYRQSLGQGLEFLIYFQGNSAPDKSGLPSDRFSAERTGGSVSTLTIQRTQQEDSAVYLCASSVDRASEPQHFGDGTRLSIL.

This clone showed up just once. The rearrangement joins TRBV27 to TRBJ1-4, with D tentatively TRBD1 (6 bases). The germline V gene has CDR1 MNHEY and CDR2 SMNVEV (reference sequence). CDR3 size: 12 residues. V was cut by 8 bases and J by 6 bases, with 10 bases left in between. DNA for the CDR3: TGTGCCAGCGGGCACAGGGATGAAAAACTGTTTTTT. The encoded protein is CASGHRDEKLFF.

This clone appeared once. The V and J genes are TRBV6-5 and TRBJ2-3; 8 bases fit TRBD2. Unmatched junction bases numbered 2, after V lost 5 bases and J lost 1 base. There are 14 residues in the CDR3. Germline V CDR1 and CDR2: MNHEY, SVGAGI. The CDR3 is CASSPTSGTDTQYF. The CDR3 DNA reads TGTGCCAGCAGTCCGACTAGCGGCACAGATACGCAGTATTTT.